These 9 T cell receptor beta chains were all obtained from the same sample, sequenced in a study of blood T cell repertoires in COVID-19 (dated by TCRdb to the early 2020s). The library was generated by the immunoSEQ multiplex PCR assay. Sourced from immuneACCESS, this table was stored by TCRdb with only in-frame sequences that have V and J called. A share of the clones is absent; for the studies checked, an unresolved V gene accounts for under half, and the remainder has no known explanation. In this sample the table shows a few hundred thousand clones, about 80% of which occur a single time. The top ten clonotypes cover about 15% of the sample. Sample: PBMCs or T cells enriched from blood (not recorded which). These receptors were obtained from a man between 35 and 55 years old who had recovered from COVID-19.

The gene calls are TRBV4-2 and TRBJ1-2; 9 positions agree with TRBD1. Germline V gene sequence: CDR1 LGHNA, CDR2 YNFKEQ. The V and J ends lost 2 bases and 8 bases, in that order; junction bases with no gene match: 3. The CDR3 covers 13 residues. The CDR3 sequence: CASSQWDRVGYTF. CDR3 nucleotides: TGTGCCAGCAGCCAATGGGACAGGGTCGGCTACACCTTC.

This chain links TRBV6-2 or TRBV6-3 with TRBJ2-5; the D is unclear. Between the trimmed V and J ends, which lost 3 bases and 0 bases, there was a span of 8 bases. There are 14 residues in the CDR3. Germline V gene data show CDR1 as MNHEY and CDR2 as SVGEGT. Written as DNA, the CDR3 is TGTGCCAGCAGTTATCTCCGGTACCAAGAGACCCAGTACTTC. This translates into CASSYLRYQETQYF.

The rearrangement links TRBV5-1 to TRBJ2-3; 9 nucleotides align to TRBD2. Trimming at V came to 0 bases and at J to 2 bases, leaving 7 bases not matched to a gene. CDR3 size: 17 residues. The germline V gene has CDR1 SGHRS and CDR2 YFSETQ. The CDR3 coding sequence is TGCGCCAGCAGCTTGGCGGGCGGGGGGGTGTTCACAGATACGCAGTATTTT. Its protein product is CASSLAGGGVFTDTQYF.

The J gene is TRBJ1-3, the V gene TRBV7-2; D is unresolved. The V end was cut by 6 bases, the J end by 1 base, with 16 bases between. Germline V gene data show CDR1 as SGHTA and CDR2 as FQGNSA. The CDR3 extends over 16 amino acids. The CDR3 nucleotides read TGTGCCAGCAGTTCCCTCCCCGGAGTTTCTGGAAACACCATATATTTT. Translated, it gives CASSSLPGVSGNTIYF.

This clone was picked up a small number of times. The rearrangement uses TRBV5-1 and TRBJ2-2; 8 nucleotides line up with TRBD2. The CDR3 is 16 residues long. The trim removed 0 bases at V and 3 bases at J, leaving 4 bases unmatched. Germline values: CDR1 SGHRS, CDR2 YFSETQ. Written as DNA, the CDR3 is TGCGCCAGCAGCTTGGCGAATAGCGGGGACACCGGGGAGCTGTTTTTT. It encodes CASSLANSGDTGELFF.

The chain employs TRBV9 and TRBJ2-1; TRBD2 matches at 10 bases. V lost 3 bases to trimming and J lost 6 bases; unmatched junction nucleotides: 6. The CDR3 loop spans 15 amino acids. Germline V CDR1 and CDR2: SGDLS, YYNGEE. CDR3: CASSASGGAGNEQFF. DNA of the CDR3: TGTGCCAGCAGCGCCAGCGGGGGGGCGGGCAATGAGCAGTTCTTC.

This chain links TRBV27 with TRBJ1-2, with a tentative D call TRBD1 (6 bases). V gave up 3 bases and J gave up 8 bases, with 13 bases separating them. Germline V gene sequence: CDR1 MNHEY, CDR2 SMNVEV (reference sequence). This CDR3 is built from 13 residues. CDR3 nucleotides: TGTGCCAGCAGTTTGGGGGCAGGGCGAGGCTACACCTTC. Its translation is CASSLGAGRGYTF.

The V and J genes are TRBV11-3 and TRBJ2-2, with D hard to call. The germline CDR1 and CDR2 sequences are SGHNT and YENEEA. The V end was cut by 5 bases, the J end by 2 bases, with 15 bases between. There are 16 residues in the CDR3. CDR3 bases: TGTGCCAGCAGCCCTACCTCGAGCGTCAACACCGGGGAGCTGTTTTTT. Protein product: CASSPTSSVNTGELFF.

This chain links TRBV5-6 with TRBJ2-7; 9 bases agree with TRBD2. The CDR3 extends over 15 amino acids. Trimming at V came to 1 base and at J to 2 bases, leaving 4 bases not matched to a gene. Germline V lookup: CDR1 SGHDT, CDR2 YYEEEE. In DNA form, the CDR3 reads TGTGCCAGCAGCTTGTTAGCTAGCGGGACCTACGAGCAGTACTTC. Protein product: CASSLLASGTYEQYF.